Included here is one TCR beta chain sequence, with context. What it binds is not known. This sample was included in a study of CD8 T cells in Susac syndrome. Study results and limitations: A relatively small number of individuals underwent TCR sequencing and HLA analysis.

Trimming at V came to 11 bases and at J to 4 bases, leaving 13 bases not matched to a gene. The V gene's germline CDR1 is MNHEY and CDR2 SMNVEV (reference sequence). The CDR3 runs to 14 residues. Random hexamers served to reverse transcribe roughly 0.45 to 1 ug RNA. It was immunoSEQ multiplex PCR that amplified TCR beta CDR3 across 54 Vbeta and 13 Jbeta. TCRdb redid the calling of the immunoSEQ multiplex PCR reads with MiXCR, one entry per CDR3 protein. Among more than 130,000 distinct CDR3 sequences listed, nearly 95% were seen once. Sequencing of TCR beta, carried out with a high-throughput approach, was applied to CD8+ and CD4+ T cells from the blood. Negative magnetic isolation gave CD8+ and CD4+ cells; FACS enriched CD8+ TEMRA.

Input material: CD8+ T cells from PBMCs. This chain uses TRBV27 with TRBJ2-5; 7 nucleotides align to TRBD1. The TCR comes from a human donor in good health. The CDR3 loop reads CASSRGNHGETQYF. The CDR3 DNA reads TGTGCCTCCTCCAGGGGGAATCATGGAGAGACCCAGTACTTC.